This T cell receptor beta chain appears in the sequencing data of a study of technical replicates of blood from several donors. This clone has only a few counts. Produced via immunoSEQ multiplex PCR; TCRdb's table is partial and in-frame only. The sample consists of tens of thousands of clones, roughly nine tenths of them appearing once. The CDR3 is 13 amino acids. From germline, CDR1 is MNHNY and CDR2 SVGAGI (reference sequence). V was trimmed by 6 bases and J by 7 bases, leaving 12 bases between them. This TCR was recovered from a human donor in good health. The chain employs TRBV6-6 and TRBJ1-4, with a possible D match to TRBD1 (5 bases). Sequencing was carried out using T cells isolated from PBMCs. The CDR3 DNA reads as TGTGCCAGCAGCTACGACAGAGGTGAAAAACTGTTTTTT. Amino acid sequence: CASSYDRGEKLFF.